The text below deals with one T cell receptor (beta chain). What it binds is unknown. The data derive from a study of vaccination and CD4 T cells after COVID-19. Overall study context: The authors used overlapping spike peptides from SARS-CoV-2, HCoV-NL63, HCoV-OC43 and HCoV-229E to stimulate cells.

Sequence data for DNA of cultured CD4+ T cells were generated by the Oncomine TCR Beta short-read assay. Each CDR3 protein is one row after TCRdb ran MiXCR on the PCR reads. Of 20,000 or so distinct CDR3 sequences listed, 40% are singletons. V gave up 3 bases and J gave up 10 bases; unmatched junction bases: 4. The CDR3 totals 13 residues. Germline V gene data show CDR1 as LNHDA and CDR2 as SQIVND (reference sequence). Treatment meaning: approximately 10-day PBMC culture with coronavirus spike peptide pools or control peptides (ViraFEST assay). V is TRBV19 and J is TRBJ1-4, with 8 bases matching TRBD1. The receptor was derived from a human donor who had recovered from COVID-19. Sample: CD4+ T cells from blood, cultured in vitro, taken after SARS-CoV-2 vaccination. The DNA for the CDR3 is TGTGCCAGTAGTATTAGGGGGACAGGAAAACTGTTTTTT. It encodes CASSIRGTGKLFF.